The clone carrying this TCR beta chain was detected many times. Antigen specificity is unknown. The CDR3 totals 16 residues. The ends were cut back, 1 base at V and 4 bases at J, with 11 bases in the middle. The germline CDR1 and CDR2 sequences are MNHNS and SASEGT. This entry is derived from a study of tumor-infiltrating lymphocytes in primary liver carcinoma. Study information: Productive TCRbeta read yields ran from roughly 3.6 to 7.1 million per sample and were similar between tissues. Findings and limits, study-wide: Found in all five tumor regions were only about 8-25% of top clones.

Starting from around 500 ng of total RNA, TCR beta cDNA was produced with a primer in the constant region. Libraries for TCR beta were built through three nested multiplex PCR rounds, which together made up a slightly modified ARM-PCR procedure. Forward primers for TRBV1-TRBV30 and a C-beta reverse primer served the first two PCR rounds, at approximately 10 cycles each. A single record per CDR3 protein comes from TCRdb applying MiXCR to the multiplex PCR reads. The repertoire consists of about 100,000 distinct CDR3 sequences, with around 66% occurring once and the leading ten covering around 12%. The study co-extracted DNA and RNA from around 20-30 mg of unsorted bulk tissue.

V and J are TRBV6-1 and TRBJ2-6, with D perhaps TRBD1 (5 bases). Sequenced sample: liver tumor tissue from sampling region 2. Subset reported: tumor region T2, inferior pole. This sequence originates from a woman aged 60-75 years with primary liver carcinoma and hepatitis B virus infection. CDR3 protein: CASSEEAGPGANVLTF. The CDR3 DNA sequence: TGTGCCAGCAGTGAAGAAGCAGGGCCAGGGGCCAACGTCCTGACTTTC.